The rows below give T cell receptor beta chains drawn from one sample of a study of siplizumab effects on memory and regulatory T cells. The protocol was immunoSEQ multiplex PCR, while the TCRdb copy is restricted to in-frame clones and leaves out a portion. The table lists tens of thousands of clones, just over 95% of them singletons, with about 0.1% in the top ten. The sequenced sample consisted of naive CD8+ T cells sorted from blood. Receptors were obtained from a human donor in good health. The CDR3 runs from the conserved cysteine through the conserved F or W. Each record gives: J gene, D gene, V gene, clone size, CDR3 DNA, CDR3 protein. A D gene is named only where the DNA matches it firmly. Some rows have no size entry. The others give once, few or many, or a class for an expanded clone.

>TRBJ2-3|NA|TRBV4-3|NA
TGCGCCAGCAGCCAAGGGACAGGCACAGATACGCAGTATTTT
CASSQGTGTDTQYF
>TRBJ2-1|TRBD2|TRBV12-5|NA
TGTGCTAGTGGTTTGGCCGGCACGCGGCAGCGGGGGGAGCAGTTCTTC
CASGLAGTRQRGEQFF
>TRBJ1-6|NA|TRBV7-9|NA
TGTGCCAGCAGCTTACCTGACCGGGAGCCTAATTCACCCCTCCACTTT
CASSLPDREPNSPLHF
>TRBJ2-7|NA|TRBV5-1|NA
TGCGCCAGCAGCACCCGGACGGGCAGTGGGGAGCAGTACTTC
CASSTRTGSGEQYF
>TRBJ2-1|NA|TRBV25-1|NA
TGTGCCAGCATTGAAGGGCGGAAAGTCAGGTTCTTC
CASIEGRKVRFF
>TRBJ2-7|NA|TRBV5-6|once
TGTGCCAGCAGCGCAGGGGAAACCTACGAGCAGTACTTC
CASSAGETYEQYF
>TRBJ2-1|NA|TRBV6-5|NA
TGTGCCAGCAGTCAGGGGCCGGGAGAGCAGTTCTTC
CASSQGPGEQFF
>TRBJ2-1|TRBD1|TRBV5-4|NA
TGTGCCAGCAGCGGCACCCGGGACAGGGTGAACAATGAGCAGTTCTTC
CASSGTRDRVNNEQFF
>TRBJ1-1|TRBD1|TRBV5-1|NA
TGCGCCAGCAGCTCTGGACAGGCTAACACTGAAGCTTTCTTT
CASSSGQANTEAFF
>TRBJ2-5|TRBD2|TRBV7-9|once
TGTGCCAGCAGCCCTATGACTAGCGGGGAAGAGACCCAGTACTTC
CASSPMTSGEETQYF
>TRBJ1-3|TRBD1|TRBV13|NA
TGTGCCAGCAGCTTAGGCTATACAGGGGCGGCAAACACCATATATTTT
CASSLGYTGAANTIYF
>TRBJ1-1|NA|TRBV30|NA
TGTGCCTGGAGTCTAGGGGGAGTGGACACTGAAGCTTTCTTT
CAWSLGGVDTEAFF
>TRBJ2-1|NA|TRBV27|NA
TGTGCCAGCAGTCCCTCCCTTTGGGAGCAGTTCTTC
CASSPSLWEQFF
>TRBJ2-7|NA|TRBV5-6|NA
TGTGCCAGCAGCGACGGGATTACTTACGAGCAGTACTTC
CASSDGITYEQYF
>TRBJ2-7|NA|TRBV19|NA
TGTGCCAGTAGTATGGCACTAGCTCAGCCCTACGAGCAGTACTTC
CASSMALAQPYEQYF
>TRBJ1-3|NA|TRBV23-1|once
TGCGCCAGCGGGGGGGGGTCCCCCTCTGGAAACACCATATATTTT
CASGGGSPSGNTIYF
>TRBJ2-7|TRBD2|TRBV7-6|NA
TGTGCCAGCAGCTTATATAGCGGGATGAGCTCCTACGAGCAGTACTTC
CASSLYSGMSSYEQYF
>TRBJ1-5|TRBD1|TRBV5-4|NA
TGTGCCAGCAGCTCAGACGGGACAGGGGGGGATCAGCCCCAGCATTTT
CASSSDGTGGDQPQHF
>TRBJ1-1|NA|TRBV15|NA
TGTGCCACCAGCAGCAGGGGGAACACTGAAGCTTTCTTT
CATSSRGNTEAFF
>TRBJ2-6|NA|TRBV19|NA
TGTGCCAGTAGTATCTCTGGGGCCAACGTCCTGACTTTC
CASSISGANVLTF
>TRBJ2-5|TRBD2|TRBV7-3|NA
TGTGCCAGCAGCCCAGGCGTGGGCGGGGGGGCTCCAGAGACCCAGTACTTC
CASSPGVGGGAPETQYF
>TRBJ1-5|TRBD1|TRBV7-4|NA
TGTGCCAGCAGCCAGGGACAGGATAGCAATCAGCCCCAGCATTTT
CASSQGQDSNQPQHF
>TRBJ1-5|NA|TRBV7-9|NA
TGTGCCAGCAGCTTAGGGGGCGGTGATATAGTTCCCCAGCATTTT
CASSLGGGDIVPQHF
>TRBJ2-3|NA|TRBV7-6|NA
TGTGCCAGCAGCTCCGGTGATTATGAGCAGTATTTT
CASSSGDYEQYF
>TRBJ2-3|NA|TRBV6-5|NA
TGTGCCAGCAGCAAACAGGGCTTTGGCACAGATACGCAGTATTTT
CASSKQGFGTDTQYF
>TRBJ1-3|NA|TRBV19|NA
TGTGCCAGTAGCCCAGGGCAACTCGTCGCGGACACCATATATTTT
CASSPGQLVADTIYF
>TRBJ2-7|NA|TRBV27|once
TGTGCCAGCAGTTTGGGACAAAACTACGAGCAGTACTTC
CASSLGQNYEQYF
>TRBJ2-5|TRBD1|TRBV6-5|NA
TGTGCCAGCACCACCTCGGACAGGGAGGAGACCCAGTACTTC
CASTTSDREETQYF
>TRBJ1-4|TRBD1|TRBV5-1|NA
TGCGCCAGTAACAGGGGAGGGAATGAAAAACTGTTTTTT
CASNRGGNEKLFF
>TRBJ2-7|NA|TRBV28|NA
TGTGCCAGCAGTTTTGGGGCCTACGAGCAGTACTTC
CASSFGAYEQYF
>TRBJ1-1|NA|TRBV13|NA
TGTGCCAGCAGCTTGGGAACCCCTGAAGCTTTCTTT
CASSLGTPEAFF
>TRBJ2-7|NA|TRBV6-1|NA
TGTGCCAGCAGTGAAGGGGCTGGAGACCCCTCCTACGAGCAGTACTTC
CASSEGAGDPSYEQYF
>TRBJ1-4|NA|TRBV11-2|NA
TGTGCCAGCAGCTTATCGGGAGAAAAACTGTTTTTT
CASSLSGEKLFF
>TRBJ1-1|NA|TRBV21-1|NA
TGTGCCAGCAGCAAACCTCCAGGAGGAGCTTTCTTT
CASSKPPGGAFF
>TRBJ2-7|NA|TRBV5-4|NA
TGTGCCAGCAGCTCTGACAGGTCCGAGCAGTACTTC
CASSSDRSEQYF
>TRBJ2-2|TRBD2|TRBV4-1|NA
TGCGCCAGCAGCCAAGACGGTAGCGGGGGGACCGGGGAGCTGTTTTTT
CASSQDGSGGTGELFF
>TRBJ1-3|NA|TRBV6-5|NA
TGTGCCAGTCGCCCGACGGTGGGGGACGAATATTTT
CASRPTVGDEYF
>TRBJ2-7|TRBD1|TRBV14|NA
TGTGCCAGCAGCCGTTGGGACAGACCCTACGAGCAGTACTTC
CASSRWDRPYEQYF
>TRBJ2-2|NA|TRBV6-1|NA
TGTGCCAGCAGTGACCCGGCAGGAGGGACCGGGGAGCTGTTTTTT
CASSDPAGGTGELFF
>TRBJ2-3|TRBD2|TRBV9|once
TGTGCCAGCAGCGTAATCGGGGGGGTAACAGATACGCAGTATTTT
CASSVIGGVTDTQYF
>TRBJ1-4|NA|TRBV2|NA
TGTGCCAGCAGGGTTCGAGGGGGTAATGAAAAACTGTTTTTT
CASRVRGGNEKLFF
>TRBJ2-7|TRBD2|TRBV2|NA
TGTGCCAGCAGTGATGCGGGGGTTTACTCCTACGAGCAGTACTTC
CASSDAGVYSYEQYF